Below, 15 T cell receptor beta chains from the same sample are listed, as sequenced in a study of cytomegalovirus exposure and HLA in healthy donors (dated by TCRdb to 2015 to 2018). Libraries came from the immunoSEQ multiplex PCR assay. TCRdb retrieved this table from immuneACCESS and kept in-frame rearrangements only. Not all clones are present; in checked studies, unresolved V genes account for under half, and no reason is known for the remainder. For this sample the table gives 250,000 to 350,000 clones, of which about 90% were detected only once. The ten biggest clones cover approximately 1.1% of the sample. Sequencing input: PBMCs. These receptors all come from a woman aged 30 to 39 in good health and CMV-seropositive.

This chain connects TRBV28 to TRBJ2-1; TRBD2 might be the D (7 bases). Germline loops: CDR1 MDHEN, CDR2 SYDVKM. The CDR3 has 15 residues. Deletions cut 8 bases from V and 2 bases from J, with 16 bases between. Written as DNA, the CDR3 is TGTGCCAGCGGCTCCGCCGGGGGGCCCTACAATGAGCAGTTCTTC. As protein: CASGSAGGPYNEQFF.

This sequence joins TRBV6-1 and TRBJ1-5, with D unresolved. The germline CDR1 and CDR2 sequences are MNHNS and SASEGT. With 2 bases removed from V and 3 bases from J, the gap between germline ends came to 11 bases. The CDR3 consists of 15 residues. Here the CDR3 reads CASSEPGRNNQPQHF. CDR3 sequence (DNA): TGTGCCAGCAGTGAACCCGGCAGGAACAATCAGCCCCAGCATTTT.

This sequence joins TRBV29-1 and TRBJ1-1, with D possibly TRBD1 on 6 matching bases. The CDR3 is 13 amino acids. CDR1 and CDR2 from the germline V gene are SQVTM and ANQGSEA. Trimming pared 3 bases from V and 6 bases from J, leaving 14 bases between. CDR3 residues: CSVEQGSLPEAFF. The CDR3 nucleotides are TGCAGCGTTGAGCAGGGGAGTCTCCCTGAAGCTTTCTTT.

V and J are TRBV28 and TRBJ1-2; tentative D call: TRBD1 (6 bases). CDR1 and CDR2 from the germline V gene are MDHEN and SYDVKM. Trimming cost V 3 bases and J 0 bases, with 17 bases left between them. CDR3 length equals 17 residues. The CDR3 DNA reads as TGTGCCAGCAGTTTTCTGGGTGTGGAGGGGGCTAACTATGGCTACACCTTC. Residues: CASSFLGVEGANYGYTF.

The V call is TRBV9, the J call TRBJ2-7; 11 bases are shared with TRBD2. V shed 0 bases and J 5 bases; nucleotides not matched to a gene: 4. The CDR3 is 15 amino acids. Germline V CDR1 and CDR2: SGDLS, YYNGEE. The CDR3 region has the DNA TGTGCCAGCAGCGTAGATACTAGCGGGAGTAACGAGCAGTACTTC. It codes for CASSVDTSGSNEQYF. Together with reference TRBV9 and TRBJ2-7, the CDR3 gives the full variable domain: DSGVTQTPKHLITATGQRVTLRCSPRSGDLSVYWYQQSLDQGLQFLIQYYNGEERAKGNILERFSAQQFPDLHSELNLSSLELGDSALYFCASSVDTSGSNEQYFGPGTRLTVT.

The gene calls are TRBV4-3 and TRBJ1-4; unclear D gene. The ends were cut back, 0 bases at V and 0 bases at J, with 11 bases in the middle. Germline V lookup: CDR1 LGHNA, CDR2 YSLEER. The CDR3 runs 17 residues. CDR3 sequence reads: CASSQDGGFPTNEKLFF. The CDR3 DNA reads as TGCGCCAGCAGCCAAGATGGCGGTTTTCCAACTAATGAAAAACTGTTTTTT.

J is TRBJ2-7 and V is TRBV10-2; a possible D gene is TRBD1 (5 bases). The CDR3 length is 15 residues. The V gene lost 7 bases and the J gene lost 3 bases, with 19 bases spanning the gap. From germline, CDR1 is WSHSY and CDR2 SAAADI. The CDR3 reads CASTTQGSTNYEQYF. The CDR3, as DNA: TGCGCCAGCACCACCCAGGGATCAACGAACTACGAGCAGTACTTC.

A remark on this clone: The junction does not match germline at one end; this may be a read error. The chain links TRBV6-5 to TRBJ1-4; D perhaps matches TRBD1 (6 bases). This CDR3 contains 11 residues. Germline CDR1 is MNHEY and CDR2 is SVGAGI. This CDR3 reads CASSEADSLTF. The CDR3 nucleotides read TGTGCCAGCAGTGAAGCGGACAGCCTAACTTTT.

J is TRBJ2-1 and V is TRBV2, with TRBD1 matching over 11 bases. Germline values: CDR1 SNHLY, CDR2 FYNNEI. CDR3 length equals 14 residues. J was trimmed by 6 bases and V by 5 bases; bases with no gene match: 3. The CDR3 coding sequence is TGTGCCAGCAGTTCCGGGACAGGGGGCAATGAGCAGTTCTTC. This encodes CASSSGTGGNEQFF.

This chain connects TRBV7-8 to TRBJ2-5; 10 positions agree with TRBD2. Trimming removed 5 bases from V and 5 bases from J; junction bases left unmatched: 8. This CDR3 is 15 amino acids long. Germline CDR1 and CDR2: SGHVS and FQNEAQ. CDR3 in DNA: TGTGCCAGCAGCCCCGGGACTAGCGTAGGGGAGACCCAGTACTTC. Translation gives CASSPGTSVGETQYF. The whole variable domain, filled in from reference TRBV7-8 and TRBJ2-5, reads GAGVSQSPRYKVAKRGQDVALRCDPISGHVSLFWYQQALGQGPEFLTYFQNEAQLDKSGLPSDRFFAERPEGSVSTLKIQRTQQEDSAVYLCASSPGTSVGETQYFGPGTRLLVL.

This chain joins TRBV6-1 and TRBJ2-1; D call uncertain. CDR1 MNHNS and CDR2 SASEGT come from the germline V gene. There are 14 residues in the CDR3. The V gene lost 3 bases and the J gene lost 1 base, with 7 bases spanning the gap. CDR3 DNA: TGTGCCAGCAGTGAGATAGGGTCCTACAATGAGCAGTTCTTC. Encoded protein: CASSEIGSYNEQFF.

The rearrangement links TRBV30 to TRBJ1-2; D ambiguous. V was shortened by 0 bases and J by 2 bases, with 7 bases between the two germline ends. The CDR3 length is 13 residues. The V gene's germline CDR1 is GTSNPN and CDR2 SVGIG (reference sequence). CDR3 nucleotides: TGTGCCTGGAGTGTACCCGGGAACTATGGCTACACCTTC. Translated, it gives CAWSVPGNYGYTF.

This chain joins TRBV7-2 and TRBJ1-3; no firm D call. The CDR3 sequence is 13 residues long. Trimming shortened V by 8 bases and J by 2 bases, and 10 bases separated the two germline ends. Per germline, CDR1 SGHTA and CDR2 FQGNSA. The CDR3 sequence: CASVRVPGNTIYF. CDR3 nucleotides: TGTGCCAGCGTGCGGGTCCCTGGAAACACCATATATTTT. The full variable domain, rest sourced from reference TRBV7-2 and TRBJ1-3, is GAGVSQSPSNKVTEKGKDVELRCDPISGHTALYWYRQSLGQGLEFLIYFQGNSAPDKSGLPSDRFSAERTGGSVSTLTIQRTQQEDSAVYLCASVRVPGNTIYFGEGSWLTVV.

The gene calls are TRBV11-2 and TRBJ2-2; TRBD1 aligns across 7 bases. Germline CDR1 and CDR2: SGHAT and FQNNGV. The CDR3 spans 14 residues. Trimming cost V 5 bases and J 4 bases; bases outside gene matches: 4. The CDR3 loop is CASSPQGITGELFF. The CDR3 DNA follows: TGTGCCAGCAGCCCACAGGGGATCACCGGGGAGCTGTTTTTT. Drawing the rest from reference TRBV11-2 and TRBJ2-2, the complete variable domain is EAGVAQSPRYKIIEKRQSVAFWCNPISGHATLYWYQQILGQGPKLLIQFQNNGVVDDSQLPKDRFSAERLKGVDSTLKIQPAKLEDSAVYLCASSPQGITGELFFGEGSRLTVL.

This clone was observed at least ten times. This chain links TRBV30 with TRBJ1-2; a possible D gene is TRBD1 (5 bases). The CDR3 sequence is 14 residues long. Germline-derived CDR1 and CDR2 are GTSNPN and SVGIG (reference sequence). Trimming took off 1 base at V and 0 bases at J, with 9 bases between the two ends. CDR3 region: CAWSGTPTNYGYTF. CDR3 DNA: TGTGCCTGGAGTGGGACACCCACTAACTATGGCTACACCTTC.